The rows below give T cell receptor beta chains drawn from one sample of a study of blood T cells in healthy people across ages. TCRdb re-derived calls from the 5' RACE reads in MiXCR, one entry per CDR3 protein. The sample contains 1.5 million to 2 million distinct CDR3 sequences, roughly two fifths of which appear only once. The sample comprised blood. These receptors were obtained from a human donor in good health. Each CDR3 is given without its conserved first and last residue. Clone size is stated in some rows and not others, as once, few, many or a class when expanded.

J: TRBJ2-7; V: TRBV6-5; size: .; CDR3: ASSYSPNYEQY
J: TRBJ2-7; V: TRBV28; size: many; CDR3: ASSSVQAAYEQY
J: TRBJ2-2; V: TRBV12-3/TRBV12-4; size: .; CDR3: ASRHLGRTGELF
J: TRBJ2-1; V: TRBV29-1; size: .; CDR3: SVESVVLSPYNEQF
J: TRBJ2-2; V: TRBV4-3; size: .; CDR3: ASSQDPARGPANTGELF
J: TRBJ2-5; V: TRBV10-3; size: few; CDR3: AISADAVQETQY
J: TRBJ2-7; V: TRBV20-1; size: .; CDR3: SARVSSGGASYEQY
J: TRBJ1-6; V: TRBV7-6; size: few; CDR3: ASSRNRDYNSPLH
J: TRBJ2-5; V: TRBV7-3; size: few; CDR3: ASSPSPSWETQY
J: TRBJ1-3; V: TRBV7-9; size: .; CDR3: ASSSGGQGSGNTIY
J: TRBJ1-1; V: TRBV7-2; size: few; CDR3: ASSLVWGTEAF
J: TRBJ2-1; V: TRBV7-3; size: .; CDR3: ASSLKGQEDNEQF
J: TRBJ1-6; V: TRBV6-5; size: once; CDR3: ASRMGQGISPLH
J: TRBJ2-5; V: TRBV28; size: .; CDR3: ASSFTLTGWQETQY
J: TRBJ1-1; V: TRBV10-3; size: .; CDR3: AISETQGTEAF
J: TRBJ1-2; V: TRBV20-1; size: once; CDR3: SARRNRASGYT
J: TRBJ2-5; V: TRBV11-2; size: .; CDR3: ASSSRGGREETQY
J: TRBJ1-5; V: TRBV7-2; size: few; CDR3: ASSQGPTGQPQH
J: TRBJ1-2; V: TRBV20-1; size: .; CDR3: SSVSGYGYGYT
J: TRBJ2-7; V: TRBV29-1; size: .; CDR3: SVETTGAPNEQY
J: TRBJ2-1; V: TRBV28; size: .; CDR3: ASSLPGAKIEQF
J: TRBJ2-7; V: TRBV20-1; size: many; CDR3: SARDAKSYEQY
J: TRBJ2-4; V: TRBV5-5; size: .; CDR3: ASSLVTSDIQY
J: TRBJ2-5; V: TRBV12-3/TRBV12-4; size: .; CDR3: ASSATPETQY
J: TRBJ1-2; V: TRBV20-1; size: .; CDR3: SARPTNYGYT
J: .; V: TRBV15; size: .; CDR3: ATSRRSEGDEQY